The present T cell receptor beta chain was sequenced within a study of response to subunit inactivated influenza vaccine listed by TCRdb under 2018. Describing the broader study: To follow how T cells responded to a trivalent subunit inactivated influenza vaccine, the researchers relied on deep quantitative profiling of the T cell receptor repertoire. What the authors observed across the whole study: It was suggested by the authors that each seasonal influenza vaccination may recruit only a limited number of new T cells.

Comments on this clonotype: This clone's antigen is unknown. No base qualities exist here, and no much larger clone lies one base off it.

The library was made by RT-PCR. Sequencer: Illumina HiSeq 2500. The public reads were reanalyzed by TCRdb: fastp trimming at Q25, MiXCR alignment, in-frame beta chains only. Entries that share a CDR3 protein sequence are merged under the most common genes and DNA. A total of around 580,000 distinct CDR3 sequences appear in this sample, about an eighth of them only once. The ten largest clones represent 9.5% to 13% of the sample. The origin of this receptor is a man in his fifties who received an inactivated influenza vaccine. Donor details come from another sample of the same person, matched by shared clones. Material: PBMCs from blood, obtained on the day of vaccination.

The DNA is as follows: TGCAGTGCTAGAGACGCGAGAACAGGGAGACGGTACTTC. It encodes CSARDARTGRRYF. The chain employs TRBV20-1 and TRBJ2-7, with a tentative D gene TRBD1 over 6 matching bases. Counted from cysteine to phenylalanine, this CDR3 has 13 amino acids. CDR3 DNA only is kept here, 39 bases in frame from base 1. The germline V gene (reference sequence) yields DFQATT for CDR1 and SNEGSKA for CDR2. Between the V and J ends, shortened by 0 bases and 12 bases respectively, the junction contains 18 bases.